This TCR beta chain was captured in a study of beta chain features in type 1 diabetes. The wider study: Across the samples, roughly 98,000,000 sorted cells were examined in total.

Each of the CD4+ naive, central memory, regulatory and stem cell-like memory populations was sorted via CD45RO/CCR7/CD25/CD127/CD95/CD27. Study-level results: Moderate yet significant TCRB CDR3 shortening was seen in Type 1 diabetes patients in all four CD4+ subsets.

Points on this clone: The antigen remains unidentified.

Expressed TCRB transcripts were sequenced because the entire RNA isolate underwent reverse transcription. Using immunoSEQ multiplex PCR, the repertoire was profiled, and TCRdb retains in-frame clones only, with some absent. This sample has about 150,000 clones, with about a tenth found just once. Germline loops: CDR1 MDHEN, CDR2 SYDVKM. The V and J ends lost 6 bases and 0 bases respectively, with 14 bases between them. The CDR3 totals 16 residues. Sequenced material: central memory CD4+ T cells from blood. The genes are TRBV28 and TRBJ1-4, with D perhaps TRBD1 (6 bases). This clonotype originated in a man aged 25-45 years with type 1 diabetes. The CDR3 protein is CASSLQGTATNEKLFF. The CDR3 coding sequence is TGTGCCAGCAGCCTGCAGGGGACCGCAACTAATGAAAAACTGTTTTTT.